Reported below is one T cell receptor (beta chain). How the authors handled the data: Quantification of nucleated cells was approximated via reference gene primer amplification. TCRdb's table, derived via immunoSEQ multiplex PCR, lists solely in-frame clones and lacks some. From that table come the V and J calls and clone size; the DNA was used to work out D and trimming. Of 95,000 to 100,000 clones listed, around 74% are singletons. This entry is derived from a study of blood T cell repertoires in COVID-19. Whole-study context: Samples taken during acute and convalescent COVID-19 were collected in the United States, Italy and Spain. From T cells, B-cell-depleted T cells, or PBMCs came the material, which was cDNA or gDNA.

Germline CDR1 reads SGHNT; CDR2 reads YYREEE (reference sequence). The CDR3 runs to 14 residues. With 4 bases removed from V and 2 bases from J, the gap between germline ends came to 13 bases. The chain uses TRBV5-4 and TRBJ2-7; D is possibly TRBD1 (6 bases). Input material: peripheral blood. This TCR was sampled from a woman aged 80 or older with active or convalescent COVID-19. For the CDR3, the DNA is TGTGCCAGCAGCAATCAGGGGACCCCCTACGAGCAGTACTTC. Protein: CASSNQGTPYEQYF. The variable domain in full, completed from reference TRBV5-4 and TRBJ2-7, reads ETGVTQSPTHLIKTRGQQVTLRCSSQSGHNTVSWYQQALGQGPQFIFQYYREEENGRGNFPPRFSGLQFPNYSSELNVNALELDDSALYLCASSNQGTPYEQYFGPGTRLTVT.